Listed below are T cell receptor beta chains from one sample, sequenced in a study of blood T cell repertoires in COVID-19. TCRdb's copy holds only in-frame clones and misses some; the assay was immunoSEQ multiplex PCR. In the table there are roughly 30,000 clones, 80% to 85% of which are singletons. Input material: peripheral blood. The receptors derive from a man older than 75 with active COVID-19. The CDR3 runs from the conserved cysteine through the conserved F or W. The order of the fields is D gene, clone size, CDR3 length, V gene, J gene, CDR3 DNA, CDR3 protein. D genes are given only for firm matches. Clone size appears in some rows only: once, few, many, or a class for an expanded clone.

>TRBD1|.|14|TRBV11-2|TRBJ1-1
TGTGCCAGCAGCCCAGCGGACAGGGGCACTGAAGCTTTCTTT
CASSPADRGTEAFF
>.|once|17|TRBV9|TRBJ1-3
TGTGCCAGCAGCGTAGCTATGGTGAAGACAGCTGGAAACACCATATATTTT
CASSVAMVKTAGNTIYF
>.|.|14|TRBV5-1|TRBJ1-2
TGCACCAGCAGCTCGAGTCAGGCCTTCTATGGCTACACCTTC
CTSSSSQAFYGYTF
>TRBD1|.|13|TRBV3-1/TRBV3-2|TRBJ1-2
TGTGCCAGCAGCCAACCCCAGGGGGCCCGCTACACCTTC
CASSQPQGARYTF
>.|.|13|TRBV29-1|TRBJ2-1
TGCAGCGTTGAGAACAGTGCGAACAATGAGCAGTTCTTC
CSVENSANNEQFF
>TRBD1|.|15|TRBV19|TRBJ1-5
TGTGCCAGTAGTGGGGACAGGGTGAGCAATCAGCCCCAGCATTTT
CASSGDRVSNQPQHF
>TRBD1|.|14|TRBV10-3|TRBJ1-4
TGTGCCATCAGTTCGACAGGGCATAATGAAAAACTGTTTTTT
CAISSTGHNEKLFF
>.|.|17|TRBV4-1|TRBJ2-2
TGCGCCAGCAGCCAAGTTGTTGTCAGATCGAACACCGGGGAGCTGTTTTTT
CASSQVVVRSNTGELFF
>.|.|15|TRBV6-5|TRBJ1-3
TGTGCCAGCAGTCCCCGGGACTCCGGTGGAAACACCATATATTTT
CASSPRDSGGNTIYF
>.|.|13|TRBV13|TRBJ2-7
TGTGCCAGCAGCTTAGGTCGGGGTAACGAGCAGTACTTC
CASSLGRGNEQYF
>TRBD1|.|15|TRBV3-1/TRBV3-2|TRBJ1-5
TGTGCCAGCAGCCCCGGGACAGGGGATCGGCAGCCCCAGCATTTT
CASSPGTGDRQPQHF
>.|.|12|TRBV12-3/TRBV12-4|TRBJ2-2
TGTGCCAGCAGTTTCTTCACCGGGGAGCTGTTTTTT
CASSFFTGELFF
>TRBD1|few|16|TRBV27|TRBJ2-2
TGTGCCAGCAGTCGAAAGACAGGGGGTCTGACCGGGGAGCTGTTTTTT
CASSRKTGGLTGELFF
>.|.|17|TRBV5-6|TRBJ2-6
TGTGCCAGCAGCTTGGACAGGGAAGTTGTTGGGGCCAACGTCCTGACTTTC
CASSLDREVVGANVLTF
>.|.|14|TRBV5-1|TRBJ1-1
TGCGCCAGCAGCCTCGCCAGGGCGAACACTGAAGCTTTCTTT
CASSLARANTEAFF
>.|.|13|TRBV6-5|TRBJ2-5
TGTGCCAGCACCGGAGTGGCGAGGGAGACCCAGTACTTC
CASTGVARETQYF
>.|.|13|TRBV7-2|TRBJ1-5
TGTGCCAGCAGCTTAGGAGACAATCAGCCCCAGCATTTT
CASSLGDNQPQHF
>.|.|15|TRBV6-6|TRBJ2-7
TGTGCCAGCAGTTCCCCCCTTCAGCGTCCTTACGAGCAGTACTTC
CASSSPLQRPYEQYF
>.|few|15|TRBV5-1|TRBJ1-1
TGCGCCAGCAGCTTGCGTTCCTTTATGAACACTGAAGCTTTCTTT
CASSLRSFMNTEAFF
>.|.|15|TRBV3-1/TRBV3-2|TRBJ2-7
TGTGCCAGCAGCCAAGACTACAGAGTCTCCTACGAGCAGTACTTC
CASSQDYRVSYEQYF
>.|.|14|TRBV29-1|TRBJ2-1
TGCAGCGTTCGGGGGGCCTTGACCTACAATGAGCAGTTCTTC
CSVRGALTYNEQFF
>.|.|13|TRBV7-9|TRBJ1-2
TGTGCCAGCAGCCTAAATGAGGTGGAGGGCTACACCTTC
CASSLNEVEGYTF
>.|.|16|TRBV7-9|TRBJ2-2
TGTGCCAGCAGCTTAATCCTAGGGGCGAACACCGGGGAGCTGTTTTTT
CASSLILGANTGELFF
>TRBD1|once|15|TRBV18|TRBJ2-2
TGTGCCAGCTCACAAGGACAGGGGGCCATCGGGGAGCTGTTTTTT
CASSQGQGAIGELFF
>.|once|15|TRBV5-5|TRBJ2-5
TGTGCCAGCAGCTTGGTGCGGGGGCAGGGAGAGACCCAGTACTTC
CASSLVRGQGETQYF
>TRBD1|few|14|TRBV27|TRBJ2-7
TGTGCCAGCAGCGGGACAGGGGTCTCCTACGAGCAGTACTTC
CASSGTGVSYEQYF
>.|once|13|TRBV11-2|TRBJ1-6
TGTGCCAGCAGCTCGGGTTATAATTCACCCCTCCACTTT
CASSSGYNSPLHF
>.|few|14|TRBV21-1|TRBJ1-1
TGTGCCAGCAGCAAAGAAGCGGTGAACACTGAAGCTTTCTTT
CASSKEAVNTEAFF
>TRBD1|.|14|TRBV5-1|TRBJ1-6
TGCGCCAGCAGCTTGGGACAGGGACATTCACCCCTCCACTTT
CASSLGQGHSPLHF
>.|.|13|TRBV6-5|TRBJ1-1
TGTGCCAGCAGCCCCCAGCCGGGCACTGAAGCTTTCTTT
CASSPQPGTEAFF
>TRBD1|.|15|TRBV18|TRBJ1-5
TGTGCCAGCTCACGCGGACAGGGTGATTTCTCAGCCCAGCATTTT
CASSRGQGDFSAQHF
>TRBD1|few|14|TRBV27|TRBJ2-7
TGTGCCAGCAGTTCTCGGGACAGGACCTACGAGCAGTACTTC
CASSSRDRTYEQYF
>TRBD1|once|14|TRBV19|TRBJ1-4
TGTGCCAGTAGTAAGGGACAGGCTAATGAAAAACTGTTTTTT
CASSKGQANEKLFF
>TRBD1|.|15|TRBV30|TRBJ1-5
TGTGCCTGGAGCCATACGGGACAGCACAATCAGCCCCAGCATTTT
CAWSHTGQHNQPQHF
>TRBD2|.|15|TRBV28|TRBJ2-7
TGTGCCAGCAGCCATCTAGCGGGGACCTCCTACGAGCAGTACTTC
CASSHLAGTSYEQYF
>TRBD2|.|15|TRBV18|TRBJ2-7
TGTGCCAGCTCACCCGGACTAGCGGGGGGGAAACAGCAGTACTTC
CASSPGLAGGKQQYF
>.|.|15|TRBV2|TRBJ2-1
TGTGCCAGCAGTAGAGGGAGGGGGTCCTACAATGAGCAGTTCTTC
CASSRGRGSYNEQFF
>TRBD2|.|18|TRBV9|TRBJ2-3
TGTGCCAGCAGCGTACCGGGACTAGCGGGGGGAAGCACAGATACGCAGTATTTT
CASSVPGLAGGSTDTQYF
>.|once|14|TRBV7-9|TRBJ1-6
TGTGCCAGCAGCTTCCGGTCCTATAATTCACCCCTCCACTTT
CASSFRSYNSPLHF
>.|.|15|TRBV15|TRBJ2-7
TGTGCCACCAGCAGATATCAGGGGAGCCCCTACGAGCAGTACTTC
CATSRYQGSPYEQYF
>.|.|14|TRBV10-3|TRBJ2-1
TGTGCCACCAAGGGGAGGCTAGGGATTGTCCGGCAGTTCTTC
CATKGRLGIVRQFF
>.|.|16|TRBV23-1|TRBJ1-2
TGCGCCAGCAGTCACTTTGGGGGGGGCCCTAACTATGGCTACACCTTC
CASSHFGGGPNYGYTF
>TRBD2|.|21|TRBV3-1/TRBV3-2|TRBJ2-2
TGTGCCAGCAGCCAAGACGTCGGGACTAGCACCCCTACCTCGAACACCGGGGAGCTGTTTTTT
CASSQDVGTSTPTSNTGELFF
>.|.|14|TRBV5-1|TRBJ1-4
TGCGCCAGCAGCTTGGCCTTGGGGGGAGAAAAACTGTTTTTT
CASSLALGGEKLFF
>TRBD1|.|13|TRBV2|TRBJ1-3
TGTGCCAGCAGTGGAGCAGGGGGCCGCACCATATATTTT
CASSGAGGRTIYF
>.|.|13|TRBV3-1/TRBV3-2|TRBJ2-2
TGTGCCAGCAGCCGCGGGTGGACCGGGGAGCTGTTTTTT
CASSRGWTGELFF
>.|.|14|TRBV4-2|TRBJ2-2
TGTGCCAGCAGCTATAGTAAGTTCTCCGGGGAGCTGTTTTTT
CASSYSKFSGELFF
>.|.|14|TRBV28|TRBJ1-3
TGTGCCAGCAGGGGCTCAAATTCTGGAAACACCATATATTTT
CASRGSNSGNTIYF
>TRBD2|.|20|TRBV4-1|TRBJ2-2
TGCGCCAGCAGCCAAGCCCCAGGTAGTAGCGGGGGGGGGCGGACCGGGGAGCTGTTTTTT
CASSQAPGSSGGGRTGELFF
>.|.|10|TRBV29-1|TRBJ1-1
TGCAGCGCGAGGGACTTTGTGGCTTTCTTT
CSARDFVAFF
>.|.|15|TRBV7-2|TRBJ1-5
TGTGCCAGCAGCTTAGCGGTGGGGGGGATTCAGCCCCAGCATTTT
CASSLAVGGIQPQHF
>.|few|14|TRBV6-5|TRBJ1-2
TGTGCCAGCAGTTACCTGGACAGCCCCTATGGCTACACCTTC
CASSYLDSPYGYTF